The following is a T cell receptor (beta chain) sequence with its context. The sample is drawn from a study of cytomegalovirus exposure and HLA in healthy donors. There are 15 residues in the CDR3. CDR1 and CDR2 (germline): MDHEN, SYDVKM. The V and J ends lost 6 bases and 0 bases respectively, with 12 bases between them. Sequencing used immunoSEQ multiplex PCR; TCRdb keeps in-frame clones, though not all of them. Here the sample spans 150,000 to 200,000 clones, roughly 86% being singletons. This chain links TRBV28 with TRBJ1-5; the D is unclear. This receptor was obtained from a man younger than 35 in good health and CMV-seropositive. Sequenced: PBMCs. The CDR3 region has the DNA TGTGCCAGCAGACGAGTTCGAGATAGCAATCAGCCCCAGCATTTT. It codes for CASRRVRDSNQPQHF.